This T cell receptor beta chain was documented in a study of cytomegalovirus exposure and HLA in healthy donors (dated by TCRdb to 2017 to 2019). Study-wide context: An earlier analysis of some 600 of the donors reported 250 to 300 Gb of sequence data and approximately 120 million unique TCR beta sequences obtained from roughly 170 million T cells. Across roughly 420 genotyped donors of the cohort, an average of about 240,000 unique TCR beta nucleotide sequences per donor were sequenced, and 15% to 20% of those sequences were non-productive. A handful of DR-DQ haplotypes were handled as single units for association and clustering because linkage in the cohort was strong. In the later analysis, no new phenotypic data were used to find candidate immune exposures; instead, reliance was placed on TCR beta sequences and their occurrence across donors. Both class I and class II loci were covered by HLA typing, at four-digit resolution. Every discovery cohort repertoire had been produced on one sequencing platform. Using immunosequencing, the study profiled T cell repertoires from 500 to 800 subjects and related those repertoires to cytomegalovirus serostatus. High-throughput TCR immunosequencing, statistical association of individual TCRs with disease status, and machine learning were combined to predict cytomegalovirus infection status. In a later genetic analysis, genome-wide SNP genotypes for about three fifths of the 666 donors were used, and that subset was treated as a discovery cohort. Roughly 300 gigabases of sequencing data and approximately 92 million unique TCR sequences made up an early release that covered about 640 HLA-typed donors. Donor age, sex, ethnicity and CMV serostatus were compiled together with the repertoire data. To decide whether each TCR beta V gene segment behaved as functional or pseudogenic, an earlier analysis of some 600 of the donors relied on high-throughput TCR beta sequencing. A later analysis re-examined previously published TCR beta repertoires from roughly 720 donors and added high-resolution HLA genotyping to investigate patterns of TCR occurrence. The study aimed to test whether cataloging public T cell receptors could reveal signatures of past pathogen exposure. Among the roughly 390 genotyped donors, 81% belonged to the genetic ancestry cluster associated with self-reported Caucasian donors. The number of donors typed differed by locus, with roughly 629-640 for A, B, C, DRB1 and DQB1, roughly 520 for DQA1, 600 to 610 for DPA1, and approximately 470 for DPB1. Along with the roughly 670-subject first cohort, a separate validation cohort of 120 different subjects was used. Summary of the overall study and its limitations: When HLA alleles, especially DR and DQ, strongly co-occurred, attributing TCR associations to individual alleles was difficult. Because counts were too low, about 18 rarely observed V segments, including chromosome 9 orphons, were left out of the earlier analysis of 500 to 650 of the donors. A further reported finding was that TCR beta sequences accurately predicted the HLA-A and HLA-B alleles for most subjects in the first cohort. A later analysis associated 15,000 to 20,000 TCR beta sequences with specific HLA alleles at a false discovery rate of 0.05. An earlier analysis of around 540 of the donors showed that most TCR beta V segments appeared in productive rearrangements either about 87% or about 30% of the time, which broadly matched IMGT annotations. A later analysis found that HLA-associated TCR beta chains were more clonally expanded and had lower generation probabilities than equally common non-associated chains. A cluster of highly shared sequence variants was judged likely to be a technical artifact of the sequencing pipeline. In a later analysis, several top co-occurrence clusters were reported to appear linked to parvovirus B19, influenza, CMV and Epstein-Barr virus. In a later analysis, most CMV-associated TCR beta chains were found to appear HLA-restricted, with HLA associations seemingly driven largely by CMV exposure. Some IMGT-functional V segments, including TRBV6-2 and TRBV6-3, could not be distinguished by the 87-base-pair reads and were therefore excluded. In vitro tests confirmed that a few of the cytomegalovirus-associated TCR beta chains recognize cytomegalovirus antigens. The authors suggested that the approach could potentially be extended to other disease states and immunological phenotypes. A later analysis found that TCR association rates varied across HLA loci, with DRB1 alleles showing the most associated TCRs and HLA-C alleles the fewest. Sequencing depth was assumed to be roughly uniform across donors in the presence/absence analyses, though that assumption may not hold. In both the original and validation cohorts, the classifier was reported to diagnose cytomegalovirus status with high specificity and sensitivity. While some public TCRs were present in many individuals, most TCR sequences turned up only very rarely across donors. According to a later genetic analysis, donors in an Asian-associated ancestry cluster had fewer N-insertions in productive TCRs than the roughly 700-donor mean. Because HLA typing was unavailable for some donors at each locus, only the typed subset was used in association tests. Linkage disequilibrium might explain the correlated functional status among segregating V segments, but an unknown experimental factor could not be ruled out. In a later genetic analysis, a missense DCLRE1C variant was associated with V-gene and J-gene trimming of TCR beta chains, and the association was replicated in an independent cohort. The only immune exposure information available for the cohort was CMV serostatus. The study gave a list of 150 to 200 TCR beta chains associated with cytomegalovirus. In this cohort, only TCR beta chains were sequenced, and detectable features were limited by the absence of alpha or paired-chain data.

V is clipped by 0 bases and J by 8 bases, and the sequence between their germline boundaries is 4 bases long. CDR1 and CDR2 are drawn from the germline V gene (reference sequence): GTSNPN, SVGIG. The CDR3 spans 11 residues, from the cysteine through the phenylalanine. This entry keeps only the CDR3 DNA: 33 bases, framed from base 1. Library preparation employed the immunoSEQ multiplex PCR assay. For the multiplex PCR, a mixture combining 60 forward primers for TCR Vbeta segments and 13 reverse primers for TCR Jbeta segments was used. A multiplex PCR assay on genomic DNA amplified the CDR3 region of rearranged TCR beta genes. On the Illumina HiSeq System, the amplified TCR beta libraries were sequenced as 87-base-pair reads. On the authors' methods: Across the roughly 700 repertoires, a later analysis counted approximately 83 million unique TCR beta chains, some 11 million of which were shared by at least two donors. Raw reads were error-corrected and collapsed into unique sequences with a nearest-neighbor algorithm that merged closely related sequences to remove PCR and sequencing errors. Alignment of CDR3 sequences to IMGT reference sequences was used to assign V, D and J gene segments. For a sequence to be retained, a match of at least six nucleotides was required to both a V gene segment and a J gene segment. Rearrangements were classified as productive when the CDR3 lacked stop codons and remained in frame with V and J, and all other rearrangements were classified as non-productive. CDR3 was defined according to IMGT convention as the region running from the second conserved V-encoded cysteine to the conserved J-encoded phenylalanine. Sequences without an unambiguous match to a single V gene segment were excluded from the earlier analysis of 587 of the donors. In an earlier analysis of roughly 600 of the donors, a V segment was called functional when productive rearrangements were above 56.7%, and segregating when the standard deviation between donors exceeded 5%. To diagnose cytomegalovirus status from the catalog of TCR beta chain sequences, a statistical classification framework was built. V and J gene assignment, in a later analysis, came from comparing TCR nucleotide sequences with IMGT/GENE-DB human TR gene sequences. The TCRdist pipeline was used in a later analysis to assign CDR3 sequences and most-parsimonious VDJ recombination scenarios. In a later analysis, every TCR beta chain was defined by the combination of its CDR3 amino acid sequence and its V-gene family, and reads without a unique V-gene family were dropped. A later analysis removed over 500 highly shared, low-generation-probability nucleotide sequences to deal with suspected cross-contamination and a sequencing artifact. In a later analysis, a clonal expansion index was calculated for each public chain from normalized within-repertoire ranks of inferred template counts. In a later analysis, generation probabilities were computed using a VDJ recombination model fitted to out-of-frame rearrangements, and the results were checked against IGoR. Hypergeometric tests were used in a later analysis to score TCR-TCR, TCR-HLA and TCR-CMV co-occurrence, with a repertoire-size bias correction applied to the TCR pairs. To estimate false discovery rates, a later analysis permuted the HLA or CMV assignments 20 times. In a later analysis, co-occurring TCRs were grouped using DBSCAN, and TCRdist sequence similarity was added for clustering within HLA-allele-positive subsets. Repertoires with fewer than 30,000 or more than 120,000 public chains were left out of co-occurrence clustering, as were five repertoires with anomalous nucleotide sharing. TCRdb mirrors the immuneACCESS table, restricted to in-frame sequences. Some clones are absent from its copies; in checked studies, under half trace to an unresolved V gene, and the reason for the others is unknown. That table supplies the V and J calls and clone size; D and trimming were determined from the DNA. In this sample the table shows about 52,000 clones, about three quarters of which occur a single time. The ten largest clonotypes hold 2.5% to 3% of the sample.

About this clone itself: It has no known antigen specificity. Per-base qualities were not stored, and no clone one base away is much larger.

The cohort comprised some 730 healthy bone marrow donors. Cohort members were all nominally healthy when sampled, although unrecorded immune exposures were likely present. The donor was CMV seronegative and belonged to the group of roughly 330 seronegative cohort members. A peripheral blood sample was collected from each donor, and TCR beta sequencing was performed on peripheral blood mononuclear cells. The Qiagen DNeasy Blood Extraction Kit was used to extract genomic DNA from the blood cell samples. The receptor comes from a man aged 18 to 30 in good health and CMV-seronegative. This receptor chain uses TRBV30 and TRBJ1-4; the D segment cannot be called with confidence. The sequenced sample consisted of PBMCs. The encoded CDR3 is CAWSVAEKLFF. At the DNA level, the sequence is TGTGCCTGGAGTGTAGCCGAAAAACTGTTTTTT.